Listed here are 18 T cell receptor beta chains from one sample, sequenced in a study of T cell responses to AZD1222 COVID-19 vaccine. The data were produced by immunoSEQ multiplex PCR, yet TCRdb's version contains in-frame clones alone and is incomplete. The top ten clones hold approximately 4.7% of a sample with about 140,000 clones, approximately 92% of them seen once. Sequencing used peripheral blood, obtained on day 0 of AZD1222 vaccination. These receptors all come from an adult in good health.

The chain is built from TRBV6-5 and TRBJ2-1, with D hard to call. The V end was cut by 7 bases, the J end by 10 bases, with 14 bases between. The germline gives CDR1 MNHEY, CDR2 SVGAGI. The CDR3 consists of 12 residues. The CDR3 sequence is CASTNYEEEQFF. CDR3 DNA: TGTGCCAGCACCAACTACGAGGAAGAGCAGTTCTTC.

The chain links TRBV7-8 to TRBJ2-3; D gene unclear. The germline CDR1 and CDR2 sequences are SGHVS and FQNEAQ. The CDR3 consists of 13 residues. Trimming stripped 6 bases from V and 4 bases from J, with 11 bases between. CDR3 amino acids: CASSPRLPDTQYF. The CDR3 nucleotides are TGTGCCAGCAGTCCCAGGCTCCCAGATACGCAGTATTTT.

The chain has TRBV28 and TRBJ1-1; 7 nucleotides align to TRBD1. CDR1 and CDR2 (germline): MDHEN, SYDVKM. The CDR3 consists of 16 residues. V lost 1 base and J lost 1; bases outside the gene matches: 6. This chain's CDR3 is CASSLLQGVGNTEAFF. CDR3 nucleotide sequence: TGTGCCAGCAGTTTATTGCAGGGGGTCGGGAACACTGAAGCTTTCTTT.

The chain combines TRBV9 with TRBJ1-1, with D possibly TRBD1 on 5 matching bases. The germline V gene encodes CDR1 SGDLS and CDR2 YYNGEE. The V end was cut by 2 bases, the J end by 3 bases, with 8 bases between. The CDR3 covers 13 residues. CDR3 DNA sequence: TGTGCCAGCAGCGTGGGGGTGGACACTGAAGCTTTCTTT. It is translated as CASSVGVDTEAFF.

This clone was picked up one time. The genes are TRBV5-5 and TRBJ1-2; D might be TRBD1 (5 bases). This CDR3 region has 17 residues. Germline loops: CDR1 SGHKS, CDR2 YYEKEE (reference sequence). Trimming took off 5 bases at V and 4 bases at J, with 24 bases between the two ends. CDR3 amino acids: CASRAGPPNSSGYGYTF. For the CDR3, the DNA is TGTGCCAGCAGGGCAGGGCCCCCGAATTCAAGTGGCTATGGCTACACCTTC. Combining the CDR3 with reference TRBV5-5 and TRBJ1-2 gives the whole variable domain DAGVTQSPTHLIKTRGQQVTLRCSPISGHKSVSWYQQVLGQGPQFIFQYYEKEERGRGNFPDRFSARQFPNYSSELNVNALLLGDSALYLCASRAGPPNSSGYGYTFGSGTRLTVV.

This chain uses TRBV7-9 with TRBJ2-4; 8 nucleotides align to TRBD1. CDR3 length: 14 amino acids. Germline V CDR1 and CDR2: SEHNR, FQNEAQ (reference sequence). The junction had 4 bases not matched to a gene; V was cut back by 5 bases and J by 4 bases. The CDR3 spells CASSRTGTKNIQYF. CDR3 coding DNA: TGTGCCAGCAGCAGGACAGGGACAAAAAACATTCAGTACTTC.

This rearrangement joins TRBV7-9 to TRBJ2-7; TRBD1 agrees at 10 bases. This CDR3 is built from 18 residues. Trimming removed 3 bases from V and 2 bases from J; junction bases left unmatched: 13. Germline V lookup: CDR1 SEHNR, CDR2 FQNEAQ (reference sequence). Here the CDR3 reads CASSFPLLGTGEAYEQYF. DNA for the CDR3: TGTGCCAGCAGCTTCCCTCTACTAGGGACAGGGGAAGCCTACGAGCAGTACTTC.

This clone has more than one count but fewer than ten. This rearrangement joins TRBV7-2 to TRBJ1-1; no definite D call. CDR3 length: 13 amino acids. V lost 4 bases and J 6 bases, leaving 12 bases between the germline ends. Per the germline V gene, CDR1 is SGHTA and CDR2 is FQGNSA. CDR3 DNA: TGTGCCAGCAGCTCACAATTAGGCTCTGAAGCTTTCTTT. Translating it yields CASSSQLGSEAFF.

This rearrangement joins TRBV28 to TRBJ2-7, with 7 bases fitting TRBD1. Germline-derived CDR1 and CDR2 are MDHEN and SYDVKM. J gave up 6 bases and V 2 bases, and 1 base lay outside the gene matches. This CDR3 region has 12 residues. DNA of the CDR3: TGTGCCAGCAGTTTACGACAGGGCGAGCAGTACTTC. This codes for CASSLRQGEQYF. The full variable domain, completed using reference TRBV28 and TRBJ2-7, is DVKVTQSSRYLVKRTGEKVFLECVQDMDHENMFWYRQDPGLGLRLIYFSYDVKMKEKGDIPEGYSVSREKKERFSLILESASTNQTSMYLCASSLRQGEQYFGPGTRLTVT.

This clone turned up a few times. The chain combines TRBV7-9 with TRBJ2-3, with a tentative D call TRBD1 (7 bases). Trimming took 9 bases from V and 5 from J, leaving 12 bases between them. CDR3 size: 12 residues. Germline CDR1 SEHNR, CDR2 FQNEAQ (reference sequence). The CDR3 sequence: CASRQGGDTQYF. The CDR3 DNA reads as TGTGCCAGTAGACAGGGAGGAGATACGCAGTATTTT.

This chain connects TRBV19 to TRBJ2-7; D possibly corresponds to TRBD2 (5 bases). Trimming took 3 bases from V and 7 from J, leaving 16 bases between them. This CDR3 has 14 residues. CDR1 is LNHDA, CDR2 SQIVND, per germline (reference sequence). Written as DNA, the CDR3 is TGTGCCAGTAGTATTGCGGTGGGAGCCGTTGAGCAGTACTTC. Translated: CASSIAVGAVEQYF.

The chain has TRBV19 and TRBJ2-2; possible D gene TRBD1, 5 bases. CDR1 and CDR2 (germline): LNHDA, SQIVND (reference sequence). This CDR3 is 14 amino acids long. Trimming stripped 6 bases from V and 3 bases from J, with 11 bases between. The DNA for the CDR3 is TGTGCCAGTAGAAGGTTCAGGGACACCGGGGAGCTGTTTTTT. It translates to CASRRFRDTGELFF. Combining the CDR3 with reference TRBV19 and TRBJ2-2 gives the whole variable domain DGGITQSPKYLFRKEGQNVTLSCEQNLNHDAMYWYRQDPGQGLRLIYYSQIVNDFQKGDIAEGYSVSREKKESFPLTVTSAQKNPTAFYLCASRRFRDTGELFFGEGSRLTVL.

This rearrangement joins TRBV28 to TRBJ1-3; no reliable D call. Germline assignment: CDR1 MDHEN and CDR2 SYDVKM. The CDR3 covers 15 residues. Trimming shortened V by 3 bases and J by 4 bases, and 13 bases separated the two germline ends. Here the CDR3 reads CASSLGGWSGNTIYF. In DNA form, the CDR3 reads TGTGCCAGCAGTTTGGGAGGGTGGTCCGGAAACACCATATATTTT.

In this sample, this clone turned up a few times. The chain joins TRBV28 to TRBJ2-7; the match to TRBD2 covers 10 bases. Germline assignment: CDR1 MDHEN and CDR2 SYDVKM. Trimming at V came to 2 bases and at J to 2 bases, leaving 9 bases not matched to a gene. This CDR3 spans 17 amino acids. The CDR3 is CASSLQLGLAEAYEQYF. CDR3 DNA sequence: TGTGCCAGCAGTTTACAACTCGGACTAGCGGAGGCCTACGAGCAGTACTTC.

V gene TRBV24-1 combines with J gene TRBJ1-1; 8 bases are shared with TRBD1. Trimming removed 7 bases from V and 1 base from J; junction bases left unmatched: 4. Germline CDR1 KGHDR, CDR2 SFDVKD. The CDR3 has 14 residues. The CDR3 spells CATRAGTGNTEAFF. CDR3 sequence (DNA): TGTGCCACCAGGGCCGGGACAGGGAACACTGAAGCTTTCTTT.

The chain links TRBV7-9 to TRBJ2-1, with D unresolved. The CDR3 has 11 residues. The germline V and J ends were trimmed by 3 bases and 8 bases, with 5 bases remaining between them. CDR1 SEHNR and CDR2 FQNEAQ come from the germline V gene (reference sequence). The CDR3 loop reads CASSFSHEQFF. In DNA, the CDR3 is TGTGCCAGCAGCTTTAGCCATGAGCAGTTCTTC.

V and J are TRBV5-1 and TRBJ2-3; D is ambiguous. The CDR3 sequence is 15 residues long. The germline V gene has CDR1 SGHRS and CDR2 YFSETQ. Trimming cost V 3 bases and J 5 bases, with 16 bases left between them. The CDR3 sequence: CASSSGPGTQDTQYF. CDR3 sequence (DNA): TGCGCCAGCAGCTCCGGCCCCGGAACACAAGATACGCAGTATTTT.

The rearrangement joins TRBV19 to TRBJ1-2; no firm D call. Germline CDR1 and CDR2: LNHDA and SQIVND (reference sequence). The CDR3 consists of 13 residues. Deletions cut 9 bases from V and 2 bases from J, with 13 bases between. CDR3 protein: CASRIDGNYGYTF. For the CDR3, the DNA is TGTGCCAGCCGAATCGACGGCAACTATGGCTACACCTTC.